The 29 T cell receptor beta chains in this list originate from one sample, sequenced in a study of response to subunit inactivated influenza vaccine. TCRdb re-called the RT-PCR reads with MiXCR, one entry per CDR3 protein. The sample contains fewer than 650,000 distinct CDR3 sequences, over 10% of which appear only once. The specimen was PBMCs from blood, collected 45 days after vaccination. All receptors come from a man over 45 who received an inactivated influenza vaccine.

This clonotype was seen only a few times. The rearrangement joins TRBV9 to TRBJ2-3; weak D call: TRBD2 (5 bases). Germline V lookup: CDR1 SGDLS, CDR2 YYNGEE. V lost 0 bases, J lost 0 bases, and 14 bases lay in between. There are 17 residues in the CDR3. CDR3 coding DNA: TGTGCCAGCAGCGTAGGTGGGAGTTGGAGGAGCACAGATACGCAGTATTTT. Translated, it gives CASSVGGSWRSTDTQYF.

The V call is TRBV11-2, the J call TRBJ1-2, with 11 positions matching TRBD1. The CDR3 is 17 amino acids. From germline, CDR1 is SGHAT and CDR2 FQNNGV. V shed 2 bases, J shed 8 bases, and the junction held 13 bases outside the gene matches. The CDR3 sequence is CASSLTRDRGFASGYTF. CDR3 DNA: TGTGCCAGCAGCTTAACACGGGACAGGGGGTTCGCTAGCGGCTACACCTTC.

The DNA for the CDR3 is TGTGCCAGCAGCCTTAGCATCTCTAGCACAGATACGCAGTATTTT. Its translation: CASSLSISSTDTQYF. The chain couples TRBV11-2 to TRBJ2-3; D ambiguous. Deletions cut 5 bases from V and 0 bases from J, with 12 bases between. CDR1 and CDR2 (germline): SGHAT, FQNNGV. CDR3 length: 15 residues.

The chain links TRBV20-1 to TRBJ1-5; maybe TRBD1 (5 bases). Trimming cost V 6 bases and J 5 bases, with 17 bases left between them. CDR3 size: 14 residues. The germline V gene has CDR1 DFQATT and CDR2 SNEGSKA (reference sequence). CDR3 nucleotides: TGCAGTGCACCCGGGACCCGGGTTGATCAGCCCCAGCATTTT. The encoded protein is CSAPGTRVDQPQHF.

This chain uses TRBV5-1 with TRBJ2-1; the match to TRBD1 covers 7 bases. CDR1 is SGHRS and CDR2 is YFSETQ in the germline V gene. Trimming cost V 4 bases and J 8 bases; bases outside gene matches: 12. This CDR3 comprises 15 residues. CDR3 DNA sequence: TGCGCCAGCAGCCTAGGGGGCAGTGAAACGGATGAGCAGTTCTTC. Protein product: CASSLGGSETDEQFF.

This clonotype was found a few times. Written as DNA, the CDR3 is TGCGCCAGCAGCCAAGAAGGTCTTCAGAGGGGCACAGATACGCAGTATTTT. Translation gives CASSQEGLQRGTDTQYF. The chain uses TRBV4-3 and TRBJ2-3; weak D call: TRBD2 (5 bases). The CDR3 is 17 amino acids. V lost 0 bases and J lost 1, with 14 bases in between. Germline assignment: CDR1 LGHNA and CDR2 YSLEER.

This clonotype was counted at least ten times. The V call is TRBV29-1, the J call TRBJ2-7; 8 bases line up with TRBD2. The CDR3 is 12 residues long. Germline CDR1 reads SQVTM; CDR2 reads ANQGSEA. V lost 3 bases to trimming and J lost 7 bases; unmatched junction nucleotides: 5. CDR3 residues: CSVEFGTREQYF. The CDR3 DNA reads TGCAGCGTTGAGTTCGGGACTAGAGAGCAGTACTTC.

V is TRBV7-8 and J is TRBJ2-1; 11 bases match TRBD2. The CDR3 is 20 residues long. Germline CDR1 is SGHVS and CDR2 is FQNEAQ. V dropped 0 bases and J dropped 8; count of bases not matched to a gene: 18. DNA for the CDR3: TGTGCCAGCAGCTTAGCGTTAGGTAGCGGGGGGGCATTCATTAAAGATGAGCAGTTCTTC. Translating gives CASSLALGSGGAFIKDEQFF.

V is TRBV11-3 and J is TRBJ2-1; maybe TRBD1 (6 bases). Germline CDR1 is SGHNT and CDR2 is YENEEA. The CDR3 covers 12 residues. V shed 0 bases and J shed 15 bases, with 12 bases lying between them. This chain's CDR3 is CASSLETGPMFF. The CDR3 DNA sequence: TGTGCCAGCAGCTTAGAGACAGGCCCGATGTTCTTC.

The chain is built from TRBV10-2 and TRBJ2-7; D tentatively fits TRBD1 or TRBD2 (6 bases each). The V gene lost 9 bases and the J gene lost 6 bases, with 18 bases spanning the gap. Germline values: CDR1 WSHSY, CDR2 SAAADI. CDR3 size: 13 residues. CDR3 amino acids: CASRQGGLSEQYF. CDR3 in DNA: TGCGCCAGTAGACAAGGGGGGCTAAGCGAGCAGTACTTC.

The V call is TRBV29-1, the J call TRBJ2-4; the D gene is possibly TRBD2 (6 bases). CDR3 length equals 13 residues. Between the trimmed V and J ends, which lost 6 bases and 9 bases, there was a span of 18 bases. Germline V CDR1 and CDR2: SQVTM, ANQGSEA. CDR3 nucleotide sequence: TGCAGCGTCGCCCGCGGGACTGGGTCCATTCAGTACTTC. It codes for CSVARGTGSIQYF.

This sequence joins TRBV2 and TRBJ1-1; D is undetermined. CDR1 SNHLY and CDR2 FYNNEI come from the germline V gene. The CDR3 contains 13 residues. Trimming left V 7 bases short and J 5 bases short, with 14 bases between. As DNA, the CDR3 is TGTGCCAGCACGAGCGGGGAGGGTACTGAAGCTTTCTTT. This encodes CASTSGEGTEAFF.

In its sample, this clonotype was seen many times. The chain has TRBV5-1 and TRBJ1-2, with 8 bases lining up with TRBD1. Trimming at V came to 4 bases and at J to 6 bases, leaving 5 bases not matched to a gene. The CDR3 consists of 13 residues. Germline CDR1 and CDR2: SGHRS and YFSETQ. CDR3 DNA sequence: TGCGCCAGCAGCCCGAGGACAGGGCATGGCTACACCTTC. It yields the protein CASSPRTGHGYTF.

The chain joins TRBV5-1 to TRBJ2-5, with TRBD2 matching 7 bases. The CDR3 consists of 15 residues. Germline V gives CDR1 SGHRS, CDR2 YFSETQ. The V and J ends lost 4 bases and 1 base, in that order; junction bases with no gene match: 7. The CDR3 spells CASSPPSGGQETQYF. The CDR3 DNA follows: TGCGCCAGCAGCCCCCCGTCGGGGGGCCAAGAGACCCAGTACTTC. Full variable domain (rest looked up from reference TRBV5-1 and TRBJ2-5): KAGVTQTPRYLIKTRGQQVTLSCSPISGHRSVSWYQQTPGQGLQFLFEYFSETQRNKGNFPGRFSGRQFSNSRSEMNVSTLELGDSALYLCASSPPSGGQETQYFGPGTRLLVL.

The chain has TRBV18 and TRBJ2-4; D is unclear. Germline V gene data show CDR1 as KGHSH and CDR2 as LQKENI. Deletions cut 0 bases from V and 0 bases from J, with 15 bases between. The CDR3 has 18 residues. CDR3 sequence: CASSPPTGADLAKNIQYF. CDR3 bases: TGTGCCAGCTCACCACCAACGGGTGCAGATCTAGCCAAAAACATTCAGTACTTC.

This clonotype was detected ten times or more. The chain recombines TRBV12-3 or TRBV12-4 with TRBJ2-3; TRBD1 matches 11 bases. The CDR3 totals 15 residues. V was pared by 8 bases and J by 6 bases, with 10 bases of the junction left unmatched. The CDR3 bases are TGTGCCAGCTCGACGGGGACAGGGGGGTCCGATACGCAGTATTTT. Its protein product is CASSTGTGGSDTQYF.

This clonotype appeared a few times. V gene TRBV4-1 combines with J gene TRBJ1-5, with D perhaps matching TRBD1 (5 bases). V was trimmed by 1 base and J by 11 bases, leaving 12 bases between them. Per the germline V gene, CDR1 is MGHRA and CDR2 is YSYEKL. The CDR3 sequence is 13 residues long. DNA of the CDR3: TGCGCCAGCAGCCAAGGAAGTGGGGCTTCCCAGCATTTT. Amino acid sequence: CASSQGSGASQHF.

V is TRBV20-1 and J is TRBJ1-4; no definite D call. The germline V and J ends were trimmed by 6 bases and 5 bases, with 13 bases remaining between them. CDR1 and CDR2 (germline): DFQATT, SNEGSKA (reference sequence). The length of the CDR3 is 13 residues. CDR3 sequence: CSAPEGPNEKLFF. DNA of the CDR3: TGCAGTGCCCCAGAAGGACCCAATGAAAAACTGTTTTTT.

This clonotype came up many times. The V gene is TRBV29-1, the J gene TRBJ2-3; 8 bases fit TRBD1. J gave up 3 bases and V 4 bases, and 3 bases lay outside the gene matches. CDR1 and CDR2 from the germline V gene are SQVTM and ANQGSEA. CDR3 size: 13 residues. This chain's CDR3 is CSVGQGLTDTQYF. The CDR3 nucleotides are TGCAGCGTTGGACAGGGGTTAACAGATACGCAGTATTTT.

This chain links TRBV20-1 with TRBJ2-7; TRBD2 aligns across 8 bases. The CDR3 extends over 14 amino acids. The germline V gene has CDR1 DFQATT and CDR2 SNEGSKA (reference sequence). V was clipped by 2 bases and J by 2 bases; unmatched bases: 5. CDR3 amino acids: CSARSLAGPYEQYF. CDR3 DNA: TGCAGTGCTAGAAGTCTAGCGGGCCCCTACGAGCAGTACTTC.

This clonotype was picked up a small number of times. The V and J genes are TRBV6-2 or TRBV6-3 and TRBJ2-3; no clear D gene. The CDR3 is 14 residues long. In germline, CDR1 is MNHEY, CDR2 SVGEGT. V was cut by 3 bases and J by 2 bases, with 9 bases left in between. In nucleotides, the CDR3 is TGTGCCAGCAGTTATTTCCAATCCACAGATACGCAGTATTTT. It is translated as CASSYFQSTDTQYF.

The chain links TRBV28 to TRBJ2-1; D is possibly TRBD1 or TRBD2 (6 bases each). This CDR3 is built from 17 residues. Germline values: CDR1 MDHEN, CDR2 SYDVKM. V lost 3 bases and J 5 bases, leaving 20 bases between the germline ends. CDR3 DNA: TGTGCCAGCAGTTTTCTCGGAAGGGGGGCTCCTGACAATGAGCAGTTCTTC. Protein: CASSFLGRGAPDNEQFF.

This chain links TRBV12-3 or TRBV12-4 with TRBJ2-2, with D perhaps TRBD1 or TRBD2 (6 bases each). The CDR3 is 15 residues long. The V end was cut by 1 base, the J end by 7 bases, with 13 bases between. Here the CDR3 reads CASSLVGGRHGELFF. The CDR3 DNA follows: TGTGCCAGCAGTTTAGTAGGGGGGCGACACGGGGAGCTGTTTTTT.

This clonotype was seen only a few times. This sequence joins TRBV2 and TRBJ2-1; 8 positions match TRBD2. Per germline, CDR1 SNHLY and CDR2 FYNNEI. Losses at the gene ends were 6 bases for V and 2 bases for J; bases not matched to a gene: 18. The CDR3 has 19 amino acids. The CDR3 coding sequence is TGTGCCAGCAGCTGTGGGCCTGTCGGCGGGAGGATACCCTACAATGAGCAGTTCTTC. Protein sequence: CASSCGPVGGRIPYNEQFF.

This sequence joins TRBV7-6 and TRBJ2-7, with 13 bases lining up with TRBD2. Germline CDR1 SGHVS, CDR2 FNYEAQ. The CDR3 totals 17 residues. With 4 bases clipped from V and 4 bases from J, the junction kept 10 bases outside the gene matches. For the CDR3, the DNA is TGTGCCAGCAGCTCGGAGGGGAGGGGACTAGCGGGGTACGAGCAGTACTTC. This translates into CASSSEGRGLAGYEQYF.

The chain has TRBV20-1 and TRBJ2-5; TRBD2 aligns across 7 bases. The CDR3 has 13 residues. V lost 5 bases and J lost 1; bases outside the gene matches: 4. CDR1 and CDR2 (germline): DFQATT, SNEGSKA (reference sequence). This CDR3 reads CSAGAGIQETQYF. DNA for the CDR3: TGCAGTGCTGGAGCGGGGATCCAAGAGACCCAGTACTTC.

This chain joins TRBV7-8 and TRBJ2-3, with TRBD2 as a possible D gene (5 bases). This CDR3 comprises 16 residues. CDR1 and CDR2 from the germline V gene are SGHVS and FQNEAQ. Trimming cost V 3 bases and J 2 bases, with 15 bases left between them. CDR3 sequence reads: CASSFSGFGATDTQYF. In DNA form, the CDR3 reads TGTGCCAGCAGCTTTTCGGGGTTCGGTGCCACAGATACGCAGTATTTT.

This sequence joins TRBV9 and TRBJ2-1, with 8 nucleotides matching TRBD1. V trimming: 3 bases; J trimming: 8 bases; junction bases outside the gene matches: 7. The CDR3 consists of 14 residues. The V gene's germline CDR1 is SGDLS and CDR2 YYNGEE. DNA of the CDR3: TGTGCCAGCAGCGCAGGGGGCAGCGGTGATGAGCAGTTCTTC. It is translated as CASSAGGSGDEQFF.

This clonotype was observed a few times. This rearrangement joins TRBV24-1 to TRBJ2-3; a weak D match, TRBD2 (6 bases). The germline V gene encodes CDR1 KGHDR and CDR2 SFDVKD. Between the trimmed V and J ends, which lost 3 bases and 5 bases, there was a span of 14 bases. The length of the CDR3 is 15 residues. CDR3 in DNA: TGTGCCACCAGTGATCCTACGGGAGCTGGAGATACGCAGTATTTT. Its translation is CATSDPTGAGDTQYF.